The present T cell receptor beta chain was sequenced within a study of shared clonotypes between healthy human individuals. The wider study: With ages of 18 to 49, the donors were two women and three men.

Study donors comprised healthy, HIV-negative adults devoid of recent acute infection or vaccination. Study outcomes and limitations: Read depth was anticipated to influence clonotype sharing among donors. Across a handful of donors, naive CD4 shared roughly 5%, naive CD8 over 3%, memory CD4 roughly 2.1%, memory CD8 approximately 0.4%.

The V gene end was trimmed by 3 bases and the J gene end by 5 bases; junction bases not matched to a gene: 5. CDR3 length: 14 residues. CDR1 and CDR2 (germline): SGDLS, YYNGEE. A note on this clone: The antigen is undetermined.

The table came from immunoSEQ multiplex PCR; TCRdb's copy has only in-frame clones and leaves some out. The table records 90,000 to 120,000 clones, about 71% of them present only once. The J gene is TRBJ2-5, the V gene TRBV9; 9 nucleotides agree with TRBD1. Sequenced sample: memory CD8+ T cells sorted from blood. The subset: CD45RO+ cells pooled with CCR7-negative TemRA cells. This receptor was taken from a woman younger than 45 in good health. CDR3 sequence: CASSATGGWETQYF. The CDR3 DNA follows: TGTGCCAGCAGCGCGACAGGGGGTTGGGAGACCCAGTACTTC.